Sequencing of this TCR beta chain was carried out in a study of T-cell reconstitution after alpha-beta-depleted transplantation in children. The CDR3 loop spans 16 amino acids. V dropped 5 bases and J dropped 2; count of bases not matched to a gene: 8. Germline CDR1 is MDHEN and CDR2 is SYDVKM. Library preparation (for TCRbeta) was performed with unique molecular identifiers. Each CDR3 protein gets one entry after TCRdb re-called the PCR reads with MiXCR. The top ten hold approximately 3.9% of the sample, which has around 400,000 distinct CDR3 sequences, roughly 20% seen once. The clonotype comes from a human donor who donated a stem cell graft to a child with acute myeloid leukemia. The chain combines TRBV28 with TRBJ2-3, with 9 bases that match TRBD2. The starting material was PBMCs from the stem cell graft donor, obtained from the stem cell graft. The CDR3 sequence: CASSKPLAGFTDTQYF. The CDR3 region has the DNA TGTGCCAGCAGTAAGCCACTAGCGGGCTTCACAGATACGCAGTATTTT.